The 22 T cell receptor beta chains below come from one sample, sequenced in a study of cytomegalovirus exposure and HLA in healthy donors. The PCR employed 60 Vbeta primers together with 13 Jbeta primers. Only in-frame clones appear in the TCRdb table, and some are missing; sequencing was by immunoSEQ multiplex PCR. Among 150,000 to 200,000 clones, around 84% were seen once, and the ten largest hold 1.5% to 2%. The sample consisted of PBMCs. These receptors were collected from a woman aged 18-35 years in good health and CMV-seronegative.

The chain joins TRBV6-5 to TRBJ2-5; TRBD1 aligns across 9 bases. The better agreement between TRBJ2-7 and the DNA end casts doubt on the J call. Per the germline V gene, CDR1 is MNHEY and CDR2 is SVGAGI. This CDR3 is built from 14 residues. Written as DNA, the CDR3 is TGTGCCAGCAATTTCCGGGACAGGGTAAGCGAGCAGTACTTC. It specifies CASNFRDRVSEQYF.

V gene TRBV20-1 combines with J gene TRBJ2-5; D remains ambiguous. V was trimmed by 5 bases and J by 4 bases, leaving 8 bases between them. Germline V CDR1 and CDR2: DFQATT, SNEGSKA (reference sequence). The CDR3 runs to 11 residues. In DNA form, the CDR3 reads TGCAGTGCTCCAACGGGAGAGACCCAGTACTTC. It yields the protein CSAPTGETQYF.

The chain links TRBV6-6 to TRBJ2-1; 13 positions agree with TRBD2. CDR1 and CDR2 from the germline V gene are MNHNY and SVGAGI (reference sequence). CDR3 length equals 16 residues. V lost 8 bases to trimming and J lost 1 base; unmatched junction nucleotides: 5. The CDR3 here is CASQGTSGKSYNEQFF. In DNA, the CDR3 is TGTGCCAGCCAAGGGACTAGCGGGAAGTCCTACAATGAGCAGTTCTTC.

This clone has a handful of counts. The chain has TRBV11-3 and TRBJ1-1; no reliable D call. The germline V gene encodes CDR1 SGHNT and CDR2 YENEEA. V shed 1 base and J shed 8 bases, with 11 bases lying between them. The CDR3 is 13 amino acids. CDR3 protein: CASSLAHGGEAFF. As DNA, the CDR3 is TGTGCCAGCAGCTTAGCCCACGGAGGAGAAGCTTTCTTT.

The chain employs TRBV4-1 and TRBJ2-1, with D possibly TRBD1 on 6 matching bases. The CDR3 has 15 amino acids. Germline V lookup: CDR1 MGHRA, CDR2 YSYEKL. With 5 bases removed from V and 5 bases from J, the gap between germline ends came to 16 bases. This CDR3 is CASSFQGTGHNEQFF. The CDR3 DNA reads TGCGCCAGCAGCTTCCAGGGGACCGGACACAATGAGCAGTTCTTC.

There are a few counts of this clone. J is TRBJ1-1 and V is TRBV5-1; TRBD1 aligns across 7 bases. The V gene end was trimmed by 4 bases and the J gene end by 3 bases; junction bases not matched to a gene: 9. The CDR3 loop spans 15 amino acids. CDR1 is SGHRS and CDR2 is YFSETQ in the germline V gene. DNA of the CDR3: TGCGCCAGCAGCCCCCACGAGGGGGCAGACACTGAAGCTTTCTTT. This encodes CASSPHEGADTEAFF.

CDR3 amino acids: CASSGEAFF. CDR3 sequence (DNA): TGTGCCAGCAGCGGTGAAGCTTTCTTT. The chain couples TRBV2 to TRBJ1-1; no definite D call. Deletions cut 6 bases from V and 7 bases from J, with 3 bases between. The CDR3 spans 9 residues. Germline V CDR1 and CDR2: SNHLY, FYNNEI.

This clone appeared a single time. This chain uses TRBV6-6 with TRBJ1-1; TRBD1 matches 7 bases. V shed 0 bases and J 2 bases; nucleotides not matched to a gene: 3. Germline CDR1 MNHNY, CDR2 SVGAGI (reference sequence). The CDR3 is 15 amino acids. The CDR3 loop is CASSYSYRGNTEAFF. For the CDR3, the DNA is TGTGCCAGCAGTTACTCTTACAGGGGTAACACTGAAGCTTTCTTT.

In its sample, this clone was seen a few times. The rearrangement links TRBV5-1 to TRBJ1-1; D is uncertain. Germline CDR1 and CDR2: SGHRS and YFSETQ. V shed 4 bases and J shed 5 bases, with 15 bases lying between them. This CDR3 is 14 amino acids long. The CDR3, as DNA: TGCGCCAGCAGCGGGAGTCAATACTCGACTGAAGCTTTCTTT. Translating gives CASSGSQYSTEAFF.

This clone was picked up a small number of times. The V call is TRBV2, the J call TRBJ1-5; tentative D call: TRBD1 (6 bases). CDR3 length: 15 amino acids. Germline V lookup: CDR1 SNHLY, CDR2 FYNNEI. The V gene lost 2 bases and the J gene lost 5 bases, with 13 bases spanning the gap. The CDR3 sequence: CASSEPQGRDQPQHF. CDR3 DNA: TGTGCCAGCAGTGAACCCCAGGGGAGGGATCAGCCCCAGCATTTT.

The rearrangement uses TRBV7-2 and TRBJ2-2, with TRBD2 identical over 8 bases. The CDR3 sequence is 17 residues long. Germline CDR1 SGHTA, CDR2 FQGNSA. J lost 4 bases, V lost 3 bases, and 10 bases had no gene match. CDR3 DNA: TGTGCCAGCAGCTTCCGTGCTTTAGGGACTAGCACCGGGGAGCTGTTTTTT. This translates into CASSFRALGTSTGELFF.

The rearrangement links TRBV10-1 to TRBJ1-1; TRBD1 might be the D (5 bases). The CDR3 loop spans 15 amino acids. Trimming cost V 2 bases and J 0 bases, with 10 bases left between them. Germline CDR1 is WNHNN and CDR2 is SYGVQD (reference sequence). CDR3 loop: CASSENAQVNTEAFF. CDR3 in DNA: TGCGCCAGCAGTGAGAACGCACAGGTGAACACTGAAGCTTTCTTT.

With regard to this clone: This sample includes further DNA sequences coding for the same CDR3. This chain links TRBV9 with TRBJ2-7; TRBD2 might be the D (5 bases). The CDR3 spans 15 residues. Germline-derived CDR1 and CDR2 are SGDLS and YYNGEE. Trimming cost V 0 bases and J 2 bases, with 12 bases left between them. The DNA for the CDR3 is TGTGCCAGCAGCGTAGGAGGCAGAGGGCCCTACGAGCAGTACTTC. Translation: CASSVGGRGPYEQYF. Together with reference TRBV9 and TRBJ2-7, the CDR3 gives the full variable domain: DSGVTQTPKHLITATGQRVTLRCSPRSGDLSVYWYQQSLDQGLQFLIQYYNGEERAKGNILERFSAQQFPDLHSELNLSSLELGDSALYFCASSVGGRGPYEQYFGPGTRLTVT.

The chain's CDR3 is CASSSRGGRSSYNEQFF. The CDR3 nucleotides are TGTGCCAGCAGCTCCCGGGGGGGGAGGAGCTCCTACAATGAGCAGTTCTTC. This chain uses TRBV5-4 with TRBJ2-1; 8 nucleotides line up with TRBD2. J lost 0 bases, V lost 3 bases, and 8 bases had no gene match. There are 17 residues in the CDR3. Germline CDR1 reads SGHNT; CDR2 reads YYREEE (reference sequence).

The CDR3 sequence is CAWSPDRYNSPLHF. The CDR3 DNA sequence: TGTGCCTGGAGTCCCGACAGGTATAATTCACCCCTCCACTTT. The rearrangement links TRBV30 to TRBJ1-6; TRBD1 is a possible D gene (6 bases). Germline V gene lookup returns CDR1 GTSNPN and CDR2 SVGIG (reference sequence). V dropped 2 bases and J dropped 4 bases, with 9 bases sitting between them. The CDR3 is made up of 14 amino acids.

The CDR3 reads CASSTRTGAGNEKLFF. In DNA form, the CDR3 reads TGTGCCAGCAGCACCAGGACAGGGGCGGGTAATGAAAAACTGTTTTTT. The chain recombines TRBV9 with TRBJ1-4, with 9 bases identical to TRBD1. Germline assignment: CDR1 SGDLS and CDR2 YYNGEE. Trimming removed 4 bases from V and 4 bases from J; junction bases left unmatched: 8. This CDR3 has 16 residues.

The chain combines TRBV7-9 with TRBJ1-2, with D possibly TRBD1 on 6 matching bases. The CDR3 totals 15 residues. Deletions cut 5 bases from V and 8 bases from J, with 21 bases between. Germline loops: CDR1 SEHNR, CDR2 FQNEAQ (reference sequence). CDR3 in amino acids: CASSQMRLTGWGYTF. For the CDR3, the DNA is TGTGCCAGCAGCCAGATGCGGCTAACAGGGTGGGGCTACACCTTC.

V usage is TRBV7-6 and J usage is TRBJ1-1; D may be TRBD1 (5 bases). The germline gives CDR1 SGHVS, CDR2 FNYEAQ. Trimming shortened V by 1 base and J by 0 bases, and 9 bases separated the two germline ends. The CDR3 has 15 amino acids. In DNA form, the CDR3 reads TGTGCCAGCAGCTTAGGACAGACGATGAACACTGAAGCTTTCTTT. This encodes CASSLGQTMNTEAFF. Together with reference TRBV7-6 and TRBJ1-1, the CDR3 gives the full variable domain: GAGVSQSPRYKVTKRGQDVALRCDPISGHVSLYWYRQALGQGPEFLTYFNYEAQQDKSGLPNDRFSAERPEGSISTLTIQRTEQRDSAMYRCASSLGQTMNTEAFFGQGTRLTVV.

The J gene is TRBJ2-1, the V gene TRBV28, with 11 bases matching TRBD2. V shed 4 bases and J 4 bases; nucleotides not matched to a gene: 3. The CDR3 has 15 residues. Per the germline V gene, CDR1 is MDHEN and CDR2 is SYDVKM. CDR3 in amino acids: CASSSTSGVYNEQFF. For the CDR3, the DNA is TGTGCCAGCAGTTCGACTAGCGGGGTTTACAATGAGCAGTTCTTC.

The chain couples TRBV10-2 to TRBJ1-2, with TRBD1 identical over 7 bases. Per germline, CDR1 WSHSY and CDR2 SAAADI. This CDR3 is 14 amino acids long. Trimming took 2 bases from V and 4 from J; bases not matched to a gene: 4. This CDR3 is CASSEGTDLYGYTF. The CDR3 bases are TGCGCCAGCAGTGAGGGGACAGACCTCTATGGCTACACCTTC.

This chain connects TRBV2 to TRBJ2-7; 7 bases align to TRBD1. The CDR3 covers 14 residues. The J segment lost 2 bases and the V segment lost 5 bases, leaving 6 bases of the junction unmatched. From germline, CDR1 is SNHLY and CDR2 FYNNEI. CDR3 region: CASSRQGTAYEQYF. CDR3 bases: TGTGCCAGCAGTAGACAGGGAACCGCCTACGAGCAGTACTTC.

The chain couples TRBV5-4 to TRBJ2-1; TRBD2 is a possible D gene (6 bases). Germline CDR1 and CDR2: SGHNT and YYREEE (reference sequence). This CDR3 has 16 residues. The V end lost 3 bases, the J end lost 6 bases, and 19 bases lay between the germline ends. CDR3 region: CASSSGMWEELNEQFF. The CDR3 nucleotides are TGTGCCAGCAGCTCTGGCATGTGGGAGGAGCTCAATGAGCAGTTCTTC.